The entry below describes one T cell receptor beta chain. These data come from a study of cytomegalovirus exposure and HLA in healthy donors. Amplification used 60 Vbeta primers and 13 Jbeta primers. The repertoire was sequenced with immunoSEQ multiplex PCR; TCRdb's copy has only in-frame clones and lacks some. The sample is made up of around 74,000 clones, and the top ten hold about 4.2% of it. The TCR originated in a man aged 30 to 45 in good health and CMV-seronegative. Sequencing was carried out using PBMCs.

The CDR3 loop is CAIRGAGDPYEQYF. Here the CDR3 DNA reads TGTGCCATCAGAGGGGCAGGTGACCCCTACGAGCAGTACTTC. The chain recombines TRBV10-3 with TRBJ2-7; the D gene is possibly TRBD1 (5 bases). The CDR3 has 14 residues. Germline assignment: CDR1 ENHRY and CDR2 SYGVKD. V was shortened by 6 bases and J by 2 bases, with 14 bases between the two germline ends.